Listed here is a single TCR beta chain. This table comes from immunoSEQ multiplex PCR, and its TCRdb copy is limited to in-frame clones, with some not included. The sample has about 55,000 clones; roughly 93% are singletons. The record originates from a study of T cell changes during pregnancy in multiple sclerosis. The V gene lost 0 bases and the J gene lost 6 bases, with 14 bases spanning the gap. The length of the CDR3 is 15 residues. Germline V gene sequence: CDR1 KGHSY, CDR2 FQNENV. The gene calls are TRBV16 and TRBJ1-1; D is unclear. The TCR sequence derives from a female donor with multiple sclerosis, enrolled in a pregnancy study. The sequenced sample was CD8+ T cells from peripheral blood mononuclear cells, obtained in the second trimester of pregnancy. The CDR3, as DNA: TGTGCCAGCAGCCAATCTTGGCAGATTAGCGCTGAAGCTTTCTTT. Amino acids: CASSQSWQISAEAFF.